Listed below are T cell receptor beta chains from one sample, sequenced in a study of cytomegalovirus exposure and HLA in healthy donors. The method was immunoSEQ multiplex PCR; TCRdb's version includes in-frame clones alone and lacks a portion of them. The sample has under 250,000 clones; around 77% are singletons. Sequencing input: PBMCs. All receptors derive from a woman between 25 and 40 years old in good health and CMV-seronegative. The CDR3 runs from the conserved cysteine through the conserved F or W.

TRBJ2-1 | TRBV19 | CASSTDRGYNEQFF
TRBJ1-3 | TRBV7-2 | CASSSVPGNTIYF
TRBJ1-3 | TRBV9 | CASSPRTNSGNTIYF
TRBJ1-2 | TRBV18 | CASSPLGQPGAGYPF
TRBJ2-7 | TRBV10-3 | CAISAGLAGVWQYF
TRBJ1-2 | TRBV6-1 | CASSGGVRGSYGYTF
TRBJ2-7 | TRBV27 | CASSLSAGAGVGEQYF
TRBJ1-6 | TRBV6-5 | CASSLTGGGDSPLHF
TRBJ1-1 | TRBV2 | CASSEPGLEFEAFF
TRBJ2-5 | TRBV7-2 | CASSSLIAGGLETQYF
TRBJ2-1 | TRBV9 | CASSLHRQINEQFF